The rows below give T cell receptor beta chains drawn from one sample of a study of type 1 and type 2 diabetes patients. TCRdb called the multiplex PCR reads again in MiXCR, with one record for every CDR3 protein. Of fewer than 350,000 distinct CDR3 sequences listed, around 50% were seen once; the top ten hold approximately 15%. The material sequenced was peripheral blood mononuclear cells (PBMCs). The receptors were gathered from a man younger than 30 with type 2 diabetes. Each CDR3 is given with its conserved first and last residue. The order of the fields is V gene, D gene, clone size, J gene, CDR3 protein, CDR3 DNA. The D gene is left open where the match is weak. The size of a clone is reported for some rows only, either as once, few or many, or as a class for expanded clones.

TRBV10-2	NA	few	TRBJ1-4	CASSDEGLREKLFF	TGCGCCAGCAGTGATGAGGGTCTTCGTGAAAAACTGTTTTTT
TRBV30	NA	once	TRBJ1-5	CASSLTGRQPQHF	TGTGCCAGTAGTTTAACAGGGCGTCAGCCCCAGCATTTT
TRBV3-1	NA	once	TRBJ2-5	CASSQGQLVQETQYF	TGTGCCAGCAGCCAAGGACAGCTCGTCCAAGAGACCCAGTACTTC
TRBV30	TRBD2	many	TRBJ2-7	CAWSTSGTSEQYF	TGTGCCTGGAGTACTAGCGGGACGAGCGAGCAGTACTTC
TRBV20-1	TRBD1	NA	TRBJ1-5	CSARQGQAQPQHF	TGCAGTGCTAGACAGGGACAGGCCCAGCCCCAGCATTTT
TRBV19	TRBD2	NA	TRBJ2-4	CASSYLAGERVGGGIQYF	TGTGCCAGTAGTTATCTAGCGGGAGAGAGAGTTGGAGGGGGCATTCAGTACTTC
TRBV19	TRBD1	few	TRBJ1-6	CASRGQMGSYNSPLHF	TGTGCCAGTAGGGGACAGATGGGCTCCTATAATTCACCCCTCCACTTT
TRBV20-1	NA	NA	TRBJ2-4	CSARDRQVGVRNIQYF	TGCAGTGCTAGAGATCGACAGGTGGGGGTCCGGAACATTCAGTACTTC
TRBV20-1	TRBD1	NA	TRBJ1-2	CSARVPGQGGGGYTF	TGCAGTGCTAGAGTCCCCGGACAGGGAGGGGGAGGCTACACCTTC
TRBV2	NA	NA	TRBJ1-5	CASSFGGQPQHF	TGTGCCAGCAGCTTCGGGGGTCAGCCCCAGCATTTT
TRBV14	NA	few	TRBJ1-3	CASSLPGGNDTIYF	TGTGCCAGCAGCCTACCGGGAGGGAATGACACCATATATTTT
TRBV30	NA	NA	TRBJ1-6	CAWSRGDNSPLHF	TGTGCCTGGAGTAGAGGGGATAATTCACCCCTCCACTTT
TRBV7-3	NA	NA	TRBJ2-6	CASSAVGTAPPGANVLTF	TGTGCCAGCAGCGCCGTTGGGACCGCGCCGCCAGGGGCCAACGTCCTGACTTTC
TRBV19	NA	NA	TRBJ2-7	CASSSLGLSYGQYF	TGTGCCAGTAGTTCCCTAGGACTCAGCTACGGGCAGTACTTC
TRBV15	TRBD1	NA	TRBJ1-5	CATSKGASGNQPQHF	TGTGCCACCAGCAAGGGGGCCTCAGGCAATCAGCCCCAGCATTTT
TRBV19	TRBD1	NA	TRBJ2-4	CASSTYLTGVLENIQYF	TGTGCCAGTAGTACCTACCTTACAGGGGTACTTGAAAACATTCAGTACTTC
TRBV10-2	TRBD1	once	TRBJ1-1	CASSQSGQGSTEAFF	TGCGCCAGCAGCCAATCGGGACAGGGTAGCACTGAAGCTTTCTTT
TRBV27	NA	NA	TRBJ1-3	CASSPTVSGNTIYF	TGTGCCAGCAGTCCGACGGTCTCTGGAAACACCATATATTTT
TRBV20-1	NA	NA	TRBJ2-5	CSGGKETQYF	TGCAGTGGCGGGAAGGAGACCCAGTACTTC
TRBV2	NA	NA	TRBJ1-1	CASRSPGRGNTEAFF	TGTGCCAGCAGATCACCGGGCAGGGGGAACACTGAAGCTTTCTTT
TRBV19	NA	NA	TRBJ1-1	CASSPVPGHLNTEAFF	TGTGCCAGTAGTCCGGTTCCGGGACATCTAAACACTGAAGCTTTCTTT
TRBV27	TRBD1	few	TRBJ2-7	CASSGQGSYEQYF	TGTGCCAGCAGTGGACAGGGGTCCTACGAGCAGTACTTC
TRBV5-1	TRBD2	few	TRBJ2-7	CASSLAPYSGYEQYF	TGCGCCAGCAGCTTGGCCCCTTATAGCGGGTACGAGCAGTACTTC
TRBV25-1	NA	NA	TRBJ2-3	CASSACGLRQGQRTDTQYF	TGTGCCAGCAGTGCCTGTGGTCTTCGTCAGGGGCAACGCACAGATACGCAGTATTTT
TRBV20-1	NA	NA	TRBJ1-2	CSARSGGAGYGYTF	TGCAGTGCTAGGTCGGGGGGCGCCGGCTATGGCTACACCTTC
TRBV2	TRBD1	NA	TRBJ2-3	CASRGQGSKTDTQYF	TGTGCCAGCAGGGGACAGGGGAGTAAAACAGATACGCAGTATTTT
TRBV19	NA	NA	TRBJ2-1	CASSSGDAYNEQFF	TGTGCCAGTAGCTCAGGGGACGCCTACAATGAGCAGTTCTTC
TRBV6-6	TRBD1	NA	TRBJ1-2	CASSQTGSNGYTF	TGTGCCAGCAGCCAGACAGGGTCTAATGGCTACACCTTC
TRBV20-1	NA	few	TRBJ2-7	CSAREGASPYEQYF	TGCAGTGCTAGAGAAGGGGCCTCACCTTACGAGCAGTACTTC
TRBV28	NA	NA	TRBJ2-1	CASRAYSSYNEQFF	TGTGCCAGCAGAGCCTACAGCTCCTACAATGAGCAGTTCTTC
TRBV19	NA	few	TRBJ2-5	CASSKGNRDLETQYF	TGTGCCAGTAGTAAAGGGAATCGTGACCTGGAGACCCAGTACTTC
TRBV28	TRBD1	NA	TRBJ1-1	CASGTWTGADTEAFF	TGTGCCAGCGGAACCTGGACAGGTGCGGACACTGAAGCTTTCTTT
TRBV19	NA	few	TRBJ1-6	CASRVFNSPLHF	TGTGCCAGTAGGGTGTTTAATTCACCCCTCCACTTT
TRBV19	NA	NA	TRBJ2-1	CASSIEGNEQFF	TGTGCCAGTAGTATTGAGGGCAATGAGCAGTTCTTC
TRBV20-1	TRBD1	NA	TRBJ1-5	CSAYDRGGNQPQHF	TGCAGTGCTTATGACAGGGGAGGCAATCAGCCCCAGCATTTT
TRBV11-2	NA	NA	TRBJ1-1	CASSVGERTEAFF	TGTGCCAGCAGCGTAGGGGAGAGGACTGAAGCTTTCTTT
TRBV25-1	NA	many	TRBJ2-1	CASSDLRGPTYNEQFF	TGTGCCAGCAGCGACCTGAGGGGACCCACTTACAATGAGCAGTTCTTC
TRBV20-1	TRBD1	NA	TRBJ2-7	CSAPGQGERAHEQYF	TGCAGTGCTCCGGGACAGGGGGAAAGAGCTCACGAGCAGTACTTC
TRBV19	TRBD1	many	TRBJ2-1	CASSPNRGNEQFF	TGTGCCAGTAGTCCGAACAGGGGCAATGAGCAGTTCTTC
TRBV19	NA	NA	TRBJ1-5	CASSIGGDSNQPQHF	TGTGCCAGTAGTATAGGAGGGGATAGCAATCAGCCCCAGCATTTT
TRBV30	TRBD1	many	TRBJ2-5	CAWSGGLSGGIETQYF	TGTGCCTGGAGTGGGGGTTTATCAGGGGGCATCGAGACCCAGTACTTC
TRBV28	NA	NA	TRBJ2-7	CASRPPGSSYEQYF	TGTGCCAGCCGACCGCCGGGTAGCTCCTACGAGCAGTACTTC
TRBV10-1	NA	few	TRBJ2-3	CASSGAASTDTQYF	TGCGCCAGCAGTGGGGCGGCTAGCACAGATACGCAGTATTTT
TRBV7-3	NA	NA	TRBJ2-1	CASSPGSGGEQFF	TGTGCCAGCAGCCCGGGATCCGGAGGTGAGCAGTTCTTC
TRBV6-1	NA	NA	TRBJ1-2	CASSYSRGADHGYTF	TGTGCCAGCAGTTACTCGAGAGGTGCAGACCATGGCTACACCTTC
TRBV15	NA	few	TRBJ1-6	CATSRGPGGSPLHF	TGTGCCACCAGCAGAGGACCGGGGGGTTCACCCCTCCACTTT